These 25 T cell receptor beta chains were sequenced from one sample in a study of T cells after yellow fever vaccination. TCRdb re-called the 5' RACE reads with MiXCR, one entry per CDR3 protein. The sample lists about 140,000 distinct CDR3 sequences; more than 6.5% were seen once. This sample comprised CD4+ T cells sorted from PBMCs, obtained 10 days after the yellow fever booster vaccination. The receptors were sampled from a man aged 25-45 years who received the YFV17D yellow fever vaccine.

The V call is TRBV14, the J call TRBJ1-2; the D gene is possibly TRBD1 (6 bases). Trimming shortened V by 4 bases and J by 1 base, and 7 bases separated the two germline ends. The germline V gene encodes CDR1 SGHDN and CDR2 FVKESK. The CDR3 totals 13 residues. The CDR3 here is CASSPGVNYGYTF. CDR3 in DNA: TGTGCCAGCAGCCCAGGGGTTAACTATGGCTACACCTTC.

V usage is TRBV5-6 and J usage is TRBJ2-3, with D perhaps matching TRBD1 (6 bases). This CDR3 is built from 14 residues. V was shortened by 2 bases and J by 5 bases, with 12 bases between the two germline ends. The germline V gene has CDR1 SGHDT and CDR2 YYEEEE. CDR3 residues: CASSFLTGIDTQYF. CDR3 sequence (DNA): TGTGCCAGCAGCTTTCTCACAGGGATAGATACGCAGTATTTT.

This clonotype was seen repeatedly, ten times or more. The chain carries TRBV18 and TRBJ2-1, with D possibly being TRBD2 (5 bases). Between the trimmed V and J ends, which lost 6 bases and 5 bases, there was a span of 14 bases. Germline-derived CDR1 and CDR2 are KGHSH and LQKENI. The CDR3 totals 14 residues. The CDR3: CASSLGRGNNEQFF. The DNA of the CDR3 is TGTGCCAGCTCCCTGGGCCGGGGTAACAATGAGCAGTTCTTC.

This clonotype has a count of ten or more. The gene calls are TRBV24-1 and TRBJ2-6; D may be TRBD2 (6 bases). The germline V and J ends were trimmed by 4 bases and 2 bases, with 8 bases remaining between them. The CDR3 loop spans 15 amino acids. Germline-derived CDR1 and CDR2 are KGHDR and SFDVKD. In DNA, the CDR3 is TGTGCCACCAGTGAGGGCGGGGCTGGGGCCAACGTCCTGACTTTC. It is translated as CATSEGGAGANVLTF.

This clonotype occurred many times. The chain couples TRBV20-1 to TRBJ2-5, with 8 bases identical to TRBD2. The CDR3 sequence is 13 residues long. Germline V CDR1 and CDR2: DFQATT, SNEGSKA (reference sequence). With V trimmed by 3 bases and J by 5 bases, 5 bases remained unmatched. DNA of the CDR3: TGCAGTGCTAGTGTAGCGGGATGGGAGACCCAGTACTTC. It translates to CSASVAGWETQYF.

There are many counts of this clonotype. The chain employs TRBV11-2 and TRBJ2-5, with a tentative D call TRBD2 (6 bases). The CDR3 sequence is 14 residues long. Trimming stripped 0 bases from V and 7 bases from J, with 12 bases between. CDR1 SGHAT and CDR2 FQNNGV come from the germline V gene. The CDR3 DNA sequence: TGTGCCAGCAGCTTAGAGGTGGGGCGGGGGACCCAGTACTTC. Translated, it gives CASSLEVGRGTQYF.

This clonotype was found many times. CDR3 protein: CASSSIREYEQYF. The DNA of the CDR3 is TGTGCCAGCAGCTCTATCAGGGAATACGAGCAGTACTTC. The rearrangement uses TRBV7-2 and TRBJ2-7, with D possibly being TRBD1 (5 bases). Germline CDR1 SGHTA, CDR2 FQGNSA. V gave up 4 bases and J gave up 4 bases, with 11 bases separating them. The CDR3 is 13 amino acids.

The chain uses TRBV28 and TRBJ2-7; no firm D call. Trimming removed 6 bases at V and 5 bases at J, with 17 bases between. The CDR3 spans 14 residues. Germline V CDR1 and CDR2: MDHEN, SYDVKM. This chain's CDR3 is CASRHSGSRDEQYF. DNA of the CDR3: TGTGCCAGCAGACACTCCGGGTCCCGCGACGAGCAGTACTTC.

At least ten counts were recorded for this clonotype. This chain uses TRBV20-1 with TRBJ2-5; D assignment may be TRBD1 or TRBD2 (5 bases each). This CDR3 contains 15 residues. The germline CDR1 and CDR2 sequences are DFQATT and SNEGSKA (reference sequence). Trimming removed 2 bases at V and 4 bases at J, with 17 bases between. Written as DNA, the CDR3 is TGCAGTGCTAGATCCTCCGGGACCCCAGGAGAGACCCAGTACTTC. This encodes CSARSSGTPGETQYF.

The J gene is TRBJ2-5, the V gene TRBV5-6; D might be TRBD2 (6 bases). Per germline, CDR1 SGHDT and CDR2 YYEEEE. The CDR3 covers 17 residues. V was clipped by 5 bases and J by 1 base, with 21 bases between them. DNA for the CDR3: TGTGCCAGCAGACCCGGGACTCGTCGTTTTATCCAAGAGACCCAGTACTTC. Encoded protein: CASRPGTRRFIQETQYF.

The genes are TRBV20-1 and TRBJ2-7, with 7 bases fitting TRBD2. The trim removed 4 bases at V and 2 bases at J, leaving 8 bases unmatched. The CDR3 covers 14 residues. Germline V gene sequence: CDR1 DFQATT, CDR2 SNEGSKA (reference sequence). The chain's CDR3 is CSATLSSGTYEQYF. The CDR3 coding sequence is TGCAGTGCTACTCTTTCTAGCGGCACCTACGAGCAGTACTTC.

This clonotype was found many times. The chain employs TRBV5-6 and TRBJ2-3; D unclear. CDR1 is SGHDT and CDR2 is YYEEEE in the germline V gene. This CDR3 is built from 15 residues. Trimming pared 6 bases from V and 1 base from J, leaving 15 bases between. Here the CDR3 DNA reads TGTGCCAGCATAGGTGGCGGTCTCCGCACAGATACGCAGTATTTT. It is translated as CASIGGGLRTDTQYF.

This rearrangement joins TRBV7-2 to TRBJ2-1, with D unclear. The CDR3 is 14 residues long. CDR1 SGHTA and CDR2 FQGNSA come from the germline V gene. Trimming took off 1 base at V and 8 bases at J, with 12 bases between the two ends. The DNA for the CDR3 is TGTGCCAGCAGCTTAGTTGGGCTACGGGATGAGCAGTTCTTC. Residues: CASSLVGLRDEQFF.

A few counts support this clonotype. V gene TRBV29-1 combines with J gene TRBJ2-3, with TRBD2 as a possible D gene (5 bases). Germline-derived CDR1 and CDR2 are SQVTM and ANQGSEA. The CDR3 has 14 amino acids. CDR3 protein: CSATGVLRADTQYF. The CDR3, as DNA: TGCAGTGCGACCGGGGTGCTGAGGGCAGATACGCAGTATTTT.

This clonotype was counted at least ten times. The chain combines TRBV10-3 with TRBJ2-1, with 11 bases identical to TRBD2. V trimming: 0 bases; J trimming: 7 bases; junction bases outside the gene matches: 5. Germline values: CDR1 ENHRY, CDR2 SYGVKD. This CDR3 is 16 amino acids long. The CDR3 DNA reads TGTGCCATCAGTGAGTCGATGCCTAGCGGGGGGAATGAGCAGTTCTTC. It encodes CAISESMPSGGNEQFF.

This clonotype was observed at least ten times. The V call is TRBV6-2 or TRBV6-3, the J call TRBJ2-3; 7 nucleotides agree with TRBD2. Germline V gives CDR1 MNHEY, CDR2 SVGEGT. V gave up 4 bases and J gave up 11 bases; unmatched junction bases: 6. The CDR3 contains 12 residues. The CDR3 spells CASSSAGAVQYF. The CDR3 nucleotides read TGTGCCAGCAGTTCCGCGGGAGCGGTGCAGTATTTT.

J is TRBJ1-4 and V is TRBV2, with 9 bases fitting TRBD1. Germline CDR1 reads SNHLY; CDR2 reads FYNNEI. The CDR3 has 16 residues. Trimming removed 6 bases from V and 5 bases from J; junction bases left unmatched: 10. The chain's CDR3 is CASSLNQGTGNEKLFF. The DNA for the CDR3 is TGTGCCAGCAGCCTCAACCAGGGGACAGGGAATGAAAAACTGTTTTTT.

CDR3 sequence (DNA): TGCAGTGCTAGCCTTCCTGTTCCCGGTCAGCCCCAGCATTTT. Residues: CSASLPVPGQPQHF. V and J are TRBV20-1 and TRBJ1-5; D call uncertain. Trimming took 3 bases from V and 6 from J, leaving 15 bases between them. Germline CDR1 DFQATT, CDR2 SNEGSKA (reference sequence). This CDR3 has 14 amino acids.

This clonotype was recorded a few times. The V and J genes are TRBV5-1 and TRBJ2-5, with no clear D. Germline V gene lookup returns CDR1 SGHRS and CDR2 YFSETQ. The CDR3 spans 14 residues. V lost 0 bases and J 3 bases, leaving 9 bases between the germline ends. The CDR3 reads CASSLGVREETQYF. Here the CDR3 DNA reads TGCGCCAGCAGCTTGGGGGTGAGAGAAGAGACCCAGTACTTC.

Many counts were recorded for this clonotype. The gene calls are TRBV5-1 and TRBJ2-2, with 8 nucleotides matching TRBD2. The CDR3 contains 16 residues. Trimming at V came to 3 bases and at J to 7 bases, leaving 11 bases not matched to a gene. Germline CDR1 SGHRS, CDR2 YFSETQ. In nucleotides, the CDR3 is TGCGCCAGCAGCTCCTTGGGGACTAGTAGGGTCGGGGAGCTGTTTTTT. It is translated as CASSSLGTSRVGELFF.

The V gene is TRBV19, the J gene TRBJ2-3; perhaps TRBD2 as D (5 bases). Trimming removed 7 bases at V and 4 bases at J, with 15 bases between. The CDR3 spans 14 residues. Germline V lookup: CDR1 LNHDA, CDR2 SQIVND (reference sequence). The CDR3 DNA reads TGTGCCAGTAAGGTCCGAGGAGGTTCAGATACGCAGTATTTT. Protein sequence: CASKVRGGSDTQYF. The variable domain in full, completed from reference TRBV19 and TRBJ2-3, reads DGGITQSPKYLFRKEGQNVTLSCEQNLNHDAMYWYRQDPGQGLRLIYYSQIVNDFQKGDIAEGYSVSREKKESFPLTVTSAQKNPTAFYLCASKVRGGSDTQYFGPGTRLTVL.

This clonotype was seen ten or more times. This sequence joins TRBV18 and TRBJ2-5; D call uncertain. Trimming cost V 2 bases and J 5 bases, with 9 bases left between them. This CDR3 comprises 13 residues. In germline, CDR1 is KGHSH, CDR2 LQKENI. The DNA for the CDR3 is TGTGCCAGCTCACCATCGAGTCTTGAGACCCAGTACTTC. Translating it yields CASSPSSLETQYF.

A remark on this clonotype: Just one base apart from a much larger clone, this may be a read error. The V gene is TRBV5-1, the J gene TRBJ1-1, with D possibly TRBD1 on 5 matching bases. The germline CDR1 and CDR2 sequences are SGHRS and YFSETQ. Trimming cost V 1 base and J 4 bases, with 14 bases left between them. This CDR3 has 15 amino acids. CDR3: CASSLFRGESTEAFF. The CDR3 DNA sequence: TGCGCCAGCAGCTTGTTCCGGGGCGAGAGCACTGAAGCTTTCTTT. Variable domain in full (rest from reference TRBV5-1 and TRBJ1-1): KAGVTQTPRYLIKTRGQQVTLSCSPISGHRSVSWYQQTPGQGLQFLFEYFSETQRNKGNFPGRFSGRQFSNSRSEMNVSTLELGDSALYLCASSLFRGESTEAFFGQGTRLTVV.

The J gene is TRBJ1-6, the V gene TRBV20-1, with D perhaps matching TRBD1 (6 bases). From germline, CDR1 is DFQATT and CDR2 SNEGSKA (reference sequence). The CDR3 has 12 amino acids. Trimming removed 3 bases from V and 14 bases from J, with 14 bases in between. CDR3: CSASRGGETLHF. The CDR3 DNA is TGCAGTGCTAGTAGGGGGGGGGAAACCCTCCACTTT.

Points on this clonotype: A much larger clone lies a single base off, so this may be a read error. The chain couples TRBV18 to TRBJ1-1; D unclear. The V gene's germline CDR1 is KGHSH and CDR2 LQKENI. The CDR3 sequence is 14 residues long. Trimming took off 3 bases at V and 1 base at J, with 9 bases between the two ends. CDR3 sequence: CASSPNGSNTEAFF. CDR3 in DNA: TGTGCCAGCTCACCTAACGGATCGAACACTGAAGCTTTCTTT.